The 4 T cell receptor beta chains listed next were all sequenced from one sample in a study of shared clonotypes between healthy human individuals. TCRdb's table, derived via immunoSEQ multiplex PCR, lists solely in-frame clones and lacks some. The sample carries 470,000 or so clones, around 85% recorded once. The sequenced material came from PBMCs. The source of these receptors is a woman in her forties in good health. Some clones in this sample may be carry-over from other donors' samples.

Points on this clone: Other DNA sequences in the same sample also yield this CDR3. As DNA, the CDR3 is TGCGCCAGCAGCTTTAGGGGCGACCCCAATCAGCCCCAGCATTTT. It encodes CASSFRGDPNQPQHF. The V call is TRBV5-1, the J call TRBJ1-5; TRBD1 is a possible D gene (5 bases). From germline, CDR1 is SGHRS and CDR2 YFSETQ. This CDR3 comprises 15 residues. V lost 2 bases, J lost 3 bases, and 12 bases lay in between.

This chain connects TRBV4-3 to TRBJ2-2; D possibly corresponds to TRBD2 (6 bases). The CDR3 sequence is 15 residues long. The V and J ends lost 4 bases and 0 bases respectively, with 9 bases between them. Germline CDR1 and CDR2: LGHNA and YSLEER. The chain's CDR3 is CASSLAVSNTGELFF. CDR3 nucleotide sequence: TGCGCCAGCAGCCTAGCGGTATCGAACACCGGGGAGCTGTTTTTT.

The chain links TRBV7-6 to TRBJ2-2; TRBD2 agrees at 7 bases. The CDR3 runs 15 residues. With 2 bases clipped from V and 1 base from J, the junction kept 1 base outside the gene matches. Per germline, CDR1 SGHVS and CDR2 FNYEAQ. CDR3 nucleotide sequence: TGTGCCAGCAGCTTAATAGCGGGGAACACCGGGGAGCTGTTTTTT. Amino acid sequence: CASSLIAGNTGELFF.

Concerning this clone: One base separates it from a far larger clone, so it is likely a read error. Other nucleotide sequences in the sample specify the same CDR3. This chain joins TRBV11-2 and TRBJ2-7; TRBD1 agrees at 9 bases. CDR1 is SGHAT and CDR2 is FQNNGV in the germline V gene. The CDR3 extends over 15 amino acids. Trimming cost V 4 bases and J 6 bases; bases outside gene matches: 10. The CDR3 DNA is TGTGCCAGCAGCTGGAGACCAGGACAGGGGTCCGAGCAGTACTTC. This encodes CASSWRPGQGSEQYF.